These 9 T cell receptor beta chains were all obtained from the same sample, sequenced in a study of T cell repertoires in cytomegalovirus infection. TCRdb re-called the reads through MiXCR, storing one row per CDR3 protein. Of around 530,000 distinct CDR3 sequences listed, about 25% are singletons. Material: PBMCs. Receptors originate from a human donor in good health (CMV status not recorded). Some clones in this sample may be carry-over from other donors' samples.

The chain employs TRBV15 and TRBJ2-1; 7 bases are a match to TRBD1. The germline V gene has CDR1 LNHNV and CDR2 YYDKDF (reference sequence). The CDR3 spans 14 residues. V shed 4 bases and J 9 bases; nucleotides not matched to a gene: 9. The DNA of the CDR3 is TGTGCCACCAGCACAGGACAGGTCAGCGGTGAGCAGTTCTTC. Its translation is CATSTGQVSGEQFF.

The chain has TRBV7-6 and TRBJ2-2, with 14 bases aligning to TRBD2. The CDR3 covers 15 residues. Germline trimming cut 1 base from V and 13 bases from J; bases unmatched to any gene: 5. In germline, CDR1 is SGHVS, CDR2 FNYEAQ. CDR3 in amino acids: CASSLEGLAGEVLFF. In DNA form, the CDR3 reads TGTGCCAGCAGCTTAGAGGGACTAGCGGGAGAAGTGCTGTTTTTT.

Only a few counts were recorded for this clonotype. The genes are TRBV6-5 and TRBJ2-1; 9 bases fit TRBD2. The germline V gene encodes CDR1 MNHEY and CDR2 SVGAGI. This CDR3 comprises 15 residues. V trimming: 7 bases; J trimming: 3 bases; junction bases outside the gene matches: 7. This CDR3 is CASNALAGRYNEQFF. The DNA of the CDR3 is TGTGCCAGCAACGCCCTAGCGGGACGCTACAATGAGCAGTTCTTC.

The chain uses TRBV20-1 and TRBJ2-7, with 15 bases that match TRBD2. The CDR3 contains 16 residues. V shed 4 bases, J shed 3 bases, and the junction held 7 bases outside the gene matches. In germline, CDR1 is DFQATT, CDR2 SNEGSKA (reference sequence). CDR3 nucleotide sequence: TGCAGTGCTACCGGGACTAGCGGGAGGTTCAACTACGAGCAGTACTTC. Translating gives CSATGTSGRFNYEQYF.

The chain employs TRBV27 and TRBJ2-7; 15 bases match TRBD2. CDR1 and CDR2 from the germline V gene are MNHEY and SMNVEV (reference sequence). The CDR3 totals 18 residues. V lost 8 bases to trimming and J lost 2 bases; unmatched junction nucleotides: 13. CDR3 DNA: TGTGCCAGCGGCCCATTGGGACTAGCGGGAGGAGGTACCTACGAGCAGTACGTC. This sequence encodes CASGPLGLAGGGTYEQYV.

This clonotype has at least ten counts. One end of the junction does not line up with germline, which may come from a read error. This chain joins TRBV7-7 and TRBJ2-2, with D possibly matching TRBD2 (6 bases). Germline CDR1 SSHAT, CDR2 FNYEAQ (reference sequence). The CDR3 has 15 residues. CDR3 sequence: CASSFGGMDTGELFF. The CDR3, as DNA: TGTGCTAGCAGCTTTGGCGGGATGGACACCGGGGAGCTGTTTTTT.

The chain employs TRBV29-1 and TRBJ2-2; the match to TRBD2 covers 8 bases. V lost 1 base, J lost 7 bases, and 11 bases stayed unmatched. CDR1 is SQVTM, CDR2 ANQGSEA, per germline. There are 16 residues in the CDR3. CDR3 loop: CSVEAGAGETIGELFF. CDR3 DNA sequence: TGCAGCGTTGAAGCGGGAGCGGGAGAGACTATCGGGGAGCTGTTTTTT.

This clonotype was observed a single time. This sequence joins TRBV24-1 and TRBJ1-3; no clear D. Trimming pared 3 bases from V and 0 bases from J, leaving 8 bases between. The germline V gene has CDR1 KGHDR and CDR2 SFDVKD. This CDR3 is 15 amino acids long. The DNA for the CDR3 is TGTGCCACCAGTGATGCAGGCGACTCTGGAAACACCATATATTTT. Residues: CATSDAGDSGNTIYF.

The CDR3 coding sequence is TGTGCCAGCAGTCGCCCGTGGAACATACTCAAGGGAGCTTTCTTT. Residues: CASSRPWNILKGAFF. The chain couples TRBV6-2 or TRBV6-3 to TRBJ1-1; D is unclear. This CDR3 contains 15 residues. Germline V gives CDR1 MNHEY, CDR2 SVGEGT. The germline V and J ends were trimmed by 5 bases and 10 bases, with 23 bases remaining between them.